These 13 T cell receptor beta chains came from one sample sequenced in a study of cytomegalovirus exposure and HLA in healthy donors. The PCR used 60 Vbeta and 13 Jbeta primers. Profiling relied on immunoSEQ multiplex PCR, and the TCRdb table lists in-frame clones only, not all of them. The table records nearly 95,000 clones, 7.5% to 8.5% of them present only once. The specimen sequenced was PBMCs. The source of these receptors is a man aged 50 to 60 in good health and CMV-seronegative.

The chain is built from TRBV7-9 and TRBJ1-1; a possible D gene is TRBD1 (6 bases). Germline lookup yields CDR1 SEHNR and CDR2 FQNEAQ (reference sequence). V gave up 5 bases and J gave up 2 bases, with 15 bases separating them. The CDR3 is 15 residues long. CDR3 residues: CASSPAGQYNTEAFF. Here the CDR3 DNA reads TGTGCCAGCAGCCCCGCCGGACAGTATAACACTGAAGCTTTCTTT.

This clone was seen a few times. The chain uses TRBV5-1 and TRBJ2-7; possible D gene TRBD1, 5 bases. CDR3 length: 15 residues. Looked up from germline, CDR1 is SGHRS and CDR2 is YFSETQ. V was trimmed by 0 bases and J by 3 bases, leaving 13 bases between them. The CDR3, as DNA: TGCGCCAGCAGCTTGGCAGGACAAATGGGCTACGAGCAGTACTTC. Protein product: CASSLAGQMGYEQYF.

In its sample, this clone was seen a few times. V and J are TRBV5-6 and TRBJ2-7; the match to TRBD2 covers 8 bases. This CDR3 is built from 16 residues. Trimming cost V 4 bases and J 1 base; bases outside gene matches: 10. Germline V CDR1 and CDR2: SGHDT, YYEEEE. The CDR3 here is CASSGGMAGGSYEQYF. The DNA for the CDR3 is TGTGCCAGCAGCGGGGGGATGGCGGGGGGATCCTACGAGCAGTACTTC.

A note on this clone: At one end, the junction sequence differs from germline, possibly due to a read error. The chain recombines TRBV7-7 with TRBJ1-1; 9 bases agree with TRBD1. The CDR3 extends over 13 amino acids. Germline CDR1 and CDR2: SSHAT and FNYEAQ (reference sequence). The CDR3 DNA reads TGTGCTAGCAGCCTGGACAGGGGCACTGAAGCTTTCTTT. It codes for CASSLDRGTEAFF.

The count of this clone is one. The rearrangement joins TRBV30 to TRBJ2-5; 7 positions match TRBD2. The J call is in doubt because the DNA end fits TRBJ2-7 better. Germline V gene data show CDR1 as GTSNPN and CDR2 as SVGIG (reference sequence). The CDR3 is made up of 17 amino acids. The CDR3: CAWSPGTTLGVPYEQYF. The CDR3 DNA reads as TGTGCCTGGAGTCCCGGGACTACTTTAGGGGTCCCCTACGAGCAGTACTTC.

This clone was seen a few times. V is TRBV23-1 and J is TRBJ1-4; no reliable D call. TRBV23-1 is filed as an ORF, its function uncertain. This CDR3 has 15 amino acids. Trimming shortened V by 0 bases and J by 5 bases, and 10 bases separated the two germline ends. CDR3 sequence reads: CASSQSGLLNEKLFF. Written as DNA, the CDR3 is TGCGCCAGCAGTCAATCTGGCCTGTTAAATGAAAAACTGTTTTTT.

This clone has only a few counts. The rearrangement links TRBV5-1 to TRBJ1-1; D is uncertain. Trimming took off 3 bases at V and 1 base at J, with 10 bases between the two ends. The CDR3 has 14 amino acids. Germline CDR1 reads SGHRS; CDR2 reads YFSETQ. The CDR3 DNA is TGCGCCAGCAGCTCACAAACATCGAACACTGAAGCTTTCTTT. It encodes CASSSQTSNTEAFF.

This clone was observed a handful of times. CDR3 sequence (DNA): TGTGCCAGCAGCTTGGTGGACAGCTACGAGCAGTACTTC. Protein product: CASSLVDSYEQYF. The J gene is TRBJ2-7, the V gene TRBV5-6; D perhaps matches TRBD1 (6 bases). V lost 0 bases to trimming and J lost 3 bases, with 7 bases between them. Germline V gene lookup returns CDR1 SGHDT and CDR2 YYEEEE. This CDR3 is built from 13 residues. Together with reference TRBV5-6 and TRBJ2-7, the CDR3 gives the full variable domain: DAGVTQSPTHLIKTRGQQVTLRCSPKSGHDTVSWYQQALGQGPQFIFQYYEEEERQRGNFPDRFSGHQFPNYSSELNVNALLLGDSALYLCASSLVDSYEQYFGPGTRLTVT.

The chain employs TRBV18 and TRBJ1-1, with D maybe TRBD1 (5 bases). V lost 3 bases, J lost 3 bases, and 8 bases lay in between. The CDR3 consists of 13 residues. CDR1 and CDR2 from the germline V gene are KGHSH and LQKENI. The CDR3, as DNA: TGTGCCAGCTCACCGGACACCCACACTGAAGCTTTCTTT. Its protein product is CASSPDTHTEAFF.

This clone has a handful of counts. CDR3 amino acids: CASSPYSNTGELFF. CDR3 DNA sequence: TGTGCCAGCAGCCCTTACTCGAACACCGGGGAGCTGTTTTTT. This rearrangement joins TRBV7-2 to TRBJ2-2; D call uncertain. This CDR3 comprises 14 residues. Germline lookup yields CDR1 SGHTA and CDR2 FQGNSA. The V and J ends lost 5 bases and 0 bases respectively, with 7 bases between them.

The genes are TRBV6-5 and TRBJ2-7, with D tentatively TRBD2 (5 bases). The CDR3 extends over 12 amino acids. Per germline, CDR1 MNHEY and CDR2 SVGAGI. The ends were cut back, 7 bases at V and 6 bases at J, with 13 bases in the middle. The CDR3 loop reads CASIGGPGEQYF. CDR3 in DNA: TGTGCCAGCATCGGAGGTCCAGGCGAGCAGTACTTC.

This clone was counted only a few times. V gene TRBV7-2 combines with J gene TRBJ1-5; no reliable D call. V lost 4 bases and J 6 bases, leaving 10 bases between the germline ends. CDR1 and CDR2 (germline): SGHTA, FQGNSA. The CDR3 has 13 amino acids. DNA for the CDR3: TGTGCCAGCAGCTCCGAGAGGAGTCAGCCCCAGCATTTT. Translated: CASSSERSQPQHF.

This sequence joins TRBV6-5 and TRBJ2-2; 7 bases fit TRBD1. The CDR3 contains 15 residues. V was clipped by 6 bases and J by 2 bases; unmatched bases: 6. Germline V lookup: CDR1 MNHEY, CDR2 SVGAGI. In nucleotides, the CDR3 is TGTGCCAGCAGCCCGGGACAGACAAACACCGGGGAGCTGTTTTTT. It is translated as CASSPGQTNTGELFF.